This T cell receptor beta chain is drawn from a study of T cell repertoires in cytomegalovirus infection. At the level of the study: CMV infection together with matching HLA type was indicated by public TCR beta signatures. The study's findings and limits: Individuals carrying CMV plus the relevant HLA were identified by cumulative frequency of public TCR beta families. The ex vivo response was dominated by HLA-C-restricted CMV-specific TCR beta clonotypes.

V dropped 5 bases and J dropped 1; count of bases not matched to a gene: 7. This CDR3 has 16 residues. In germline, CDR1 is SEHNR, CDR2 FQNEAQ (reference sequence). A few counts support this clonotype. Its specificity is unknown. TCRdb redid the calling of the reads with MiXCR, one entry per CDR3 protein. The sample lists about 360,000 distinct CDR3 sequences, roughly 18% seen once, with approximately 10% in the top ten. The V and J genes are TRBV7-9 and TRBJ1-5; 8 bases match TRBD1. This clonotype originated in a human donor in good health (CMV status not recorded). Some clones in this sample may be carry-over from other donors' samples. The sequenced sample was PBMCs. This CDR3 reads CASSLLTGGSNQPQHF. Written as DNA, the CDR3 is TGTGCCAGCAGCCTCCTTACAGGGGGGAGCAATCAGCCCCAGCATTTT.